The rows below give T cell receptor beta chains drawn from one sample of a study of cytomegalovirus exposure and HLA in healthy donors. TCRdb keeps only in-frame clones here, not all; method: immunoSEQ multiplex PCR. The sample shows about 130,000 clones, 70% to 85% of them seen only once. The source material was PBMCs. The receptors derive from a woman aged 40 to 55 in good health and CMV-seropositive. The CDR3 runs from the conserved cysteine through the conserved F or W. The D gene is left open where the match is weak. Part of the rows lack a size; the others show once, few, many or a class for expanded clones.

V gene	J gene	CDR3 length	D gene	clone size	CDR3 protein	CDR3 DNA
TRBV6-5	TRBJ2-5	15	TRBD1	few	CASSFIGQAQETQYF	TGTGCCAGCAGTTTTATTGGACAGGCTCAAGAGACCCAGTACTTC
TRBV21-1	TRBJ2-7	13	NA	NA	CASRIRGSYEQYF	TGTGCCAGCAGAATCAGGGGCTCCTACGAGCAGTACTTC
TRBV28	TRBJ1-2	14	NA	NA	CASSFSQYAYGYTF	TGTGCCAGCAGTTTCAGTCAATACGCCTATGGCTACACCTTC
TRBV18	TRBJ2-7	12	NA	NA	CASSLSSYEQYF	TGTGCCAGCTCCCTAAGCTCCTACGAGCAGTACTTC
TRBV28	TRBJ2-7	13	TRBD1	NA	CAIQGQDRYEQYF	TGTGCCATCCAAGGACAGGATCGCTACGAGCAGTACTTC
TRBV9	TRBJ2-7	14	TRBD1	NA	CASSPRQGIYEQYF	TGTGCCAGCAGCCCTCGACAGGGGATATACGAGCAGTACTTC
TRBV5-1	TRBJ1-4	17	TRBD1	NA	CASSLQGRRATNEKLFF	TGCGCCAGCAGCTTACAGGGGAGGAGGGCAACTAATGAAAAACTGTTTTTT
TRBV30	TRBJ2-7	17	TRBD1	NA	CAWKLRDRGSSSYEQYF	TGTGCCTGGAAGCTTAGGGACAGGGGCTCAAGCTCCTACGAGCAGTACTTC
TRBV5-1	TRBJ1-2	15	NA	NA	CASSTAPTGLYGYTF	TGCGCCAGCAGCACCGCCCCCACAGGGCTCTATGGCTACACCTTC
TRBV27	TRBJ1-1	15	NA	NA	CASRPYTGTQPEAFF	TGTGCCAGCAGACCTTATACAGGGACCCAACCTGAAGCTTTCTTT
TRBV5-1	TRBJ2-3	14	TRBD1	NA	CASSFGTGTDTQYF	TGCGCCAGCAGCTTCGGGACAGGCACAGATACGCAGTATTTT
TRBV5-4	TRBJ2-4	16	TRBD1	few	CASSYPTGDSKNIQYF	TGTGCCAGCAGCTACCCGACAGGGGATTCCAAAAACATTCAGTACTTC
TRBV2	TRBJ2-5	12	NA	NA	CASNRGAQTQYF	TGTGCCAGCAATCGGGGGGCACAGACCCAGTACTTC
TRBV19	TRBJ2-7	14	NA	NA	CASSRADRAYEQYF	TGTGCCAGTAGCAGGGCCGACAGAGCCTACGAGCAGTACTTC
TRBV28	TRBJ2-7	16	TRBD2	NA	CASIPSGTGSSYEQYF	TGTGCCAGCATTCCAAGCGGGACTGGGAGCTCCTACGAGCAGTACTTC
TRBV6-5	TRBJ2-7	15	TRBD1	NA	CASRPGTGAVYEQYF	TGTGCCAGCAGACCCGGGACAGGGGCCGTCTACGAGCAGTACTTC
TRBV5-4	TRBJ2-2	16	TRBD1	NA	CASRPDRDSDTGELFF	TGTGCCAGCAGGCCAGACCGGGACAGCGACACCGGGGAGCTGTTTTTT
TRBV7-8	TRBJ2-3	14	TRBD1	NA	CASSLGQGASTQYF	TGTGCCAGCAGCTTAGGGCAGGGGGCGAGTACGCAGTATTTT
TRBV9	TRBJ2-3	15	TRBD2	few	CASSVGAGGTDTQYF	TGTGCCAGCAGCGTAGGAGCGGGGGGCACAGATACGCAGTATTTT
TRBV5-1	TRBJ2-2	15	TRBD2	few	CASRTSPPLTGELFF	TGCGCCAGCAGGACTAGCCCCCCTCTCACCGGGGAGCTGTTTTTT
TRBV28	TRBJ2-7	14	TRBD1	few	CASSLDRGRSEQYF	TGTGCCAGCAGTTTAGACAGGGGGCGATCCGAGCAGTACTTC
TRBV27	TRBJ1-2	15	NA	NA	CASSLIAGRTIGYTF	TGTGCCAGCAGTTTAATCGCAGGGAGGACGATTGGCTACACCTTC
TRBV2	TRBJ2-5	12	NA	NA	CASKWLSETQYF	TGTGCCAGCAAGTGGCTCTCAGAGACCCAGTACTTC
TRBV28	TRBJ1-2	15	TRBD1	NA	CASNWRDRDYQGYTF	TGTGCCAGCAACTGGAGGGACAGGGATTATCAGGGCTACACCTTC
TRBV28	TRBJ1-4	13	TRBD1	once	CAIEGQGNEKLFF	TGTGCCATCGAGGGACAGGGTAATGAAAAACTGTTTTTT
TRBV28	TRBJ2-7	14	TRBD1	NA	CASSHRDRDYEQYF	TGTGCCAGCAGCCATCGGGACAGGGATTACGAGCAGTACTTC
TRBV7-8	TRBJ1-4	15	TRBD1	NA	CASSLAAGGGEKLFF	TGTGCCAGCAGCTTAGCGGCAGGGGGCGGCGAAAAACTGTTTTTT